This T cell receptor (beta chain) was sequenced in a study of STAT5B mutations in CD4+ large granular lymphocyte leukemia. About the research overall: The CDR3 'QG' motif was associated with a particular HLA allele among healthy donors. Findings and limits, study-wide: Top patient clones used TRBV06 genes more often: 8/27 versus 2/35 in controls. No patients shared main leukemic clonotypes, though approximately 26% appeared at low frequency elsewhere.

Sequenced by immunoSEQ multiplex PCR; TCRdb stores in-frame clones only, minus some. The profile shows about 45,000 clones, around 86% of them singletons. CDR1 is KGHSH, CDR2 LQKENI, per germline. This CDR3 contains 14 residues. V gave up 0 bases and J gave up 12 bases, with 15 bases separating them. A word on this clone: Its antigen is not known.

The receptor's source is a human donor in good health. The chain combines TRBV18 with TRBJ2-1, with D unresolved. Source material: CD4+ T cells from blood buffy coats. The CDR3 protein is CASSPPAQRKGQFF. Written as DNA, the CDR3 is TGTGCCAGCTCACCACCCGCCCAGCGCAAGGGGCAGTTCTTC.